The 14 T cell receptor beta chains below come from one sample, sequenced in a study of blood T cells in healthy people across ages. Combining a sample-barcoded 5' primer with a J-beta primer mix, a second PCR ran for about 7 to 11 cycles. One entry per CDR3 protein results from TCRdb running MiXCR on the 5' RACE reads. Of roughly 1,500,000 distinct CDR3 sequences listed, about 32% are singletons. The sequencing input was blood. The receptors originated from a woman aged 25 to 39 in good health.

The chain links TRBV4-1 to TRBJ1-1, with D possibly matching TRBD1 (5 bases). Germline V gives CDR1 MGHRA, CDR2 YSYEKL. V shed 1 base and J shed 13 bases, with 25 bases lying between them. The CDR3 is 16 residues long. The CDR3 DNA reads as TGCGCCAGCAGCCAAGTCCGTGGAAAAAAACCAGGGATCGATTTCTTT. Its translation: CASSQVRGKKPGIDFF.

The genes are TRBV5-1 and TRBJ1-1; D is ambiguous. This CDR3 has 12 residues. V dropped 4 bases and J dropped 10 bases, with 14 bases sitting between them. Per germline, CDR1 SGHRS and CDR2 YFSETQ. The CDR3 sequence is CASSADRSRAFF. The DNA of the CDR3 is TGCGCCAGCAGCGCTGACCGCAGCCGAGCTTTCTTT.

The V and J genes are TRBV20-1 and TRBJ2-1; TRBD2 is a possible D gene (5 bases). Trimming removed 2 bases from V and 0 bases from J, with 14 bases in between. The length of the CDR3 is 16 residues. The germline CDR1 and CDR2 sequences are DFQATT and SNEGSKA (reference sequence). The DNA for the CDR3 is TGCAGTGCTAGACTGGGCGGGCCTAGCTCCTACAATGAGCAGTTCTTC. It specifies CSARLGGPSSYNEQFF.

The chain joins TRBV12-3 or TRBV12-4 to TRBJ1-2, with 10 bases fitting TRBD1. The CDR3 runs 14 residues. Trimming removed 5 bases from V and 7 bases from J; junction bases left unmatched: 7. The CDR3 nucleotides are TGTGCCAGCAGTGCCCGACAGGGGGCTAGTGGCTACACCTTC. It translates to CASSARQGASGYTF.

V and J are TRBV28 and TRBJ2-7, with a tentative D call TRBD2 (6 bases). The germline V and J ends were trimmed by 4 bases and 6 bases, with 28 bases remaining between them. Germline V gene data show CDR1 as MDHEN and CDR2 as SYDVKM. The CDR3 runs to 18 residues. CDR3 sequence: CASSSPHVHNREDLEQYF. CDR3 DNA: TGTGCCAGCAGTTCGCCGCATGTTCACAATAGGGAGGACCTCGAGCAGTACTTC.

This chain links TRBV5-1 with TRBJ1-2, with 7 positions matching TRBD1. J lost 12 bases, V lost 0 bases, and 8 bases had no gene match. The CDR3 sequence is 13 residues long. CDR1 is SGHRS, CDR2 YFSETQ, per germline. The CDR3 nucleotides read TGCGCCAGCAGCTTGGAAGGGACAGACGGCGACACCTTC. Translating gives CASSLEGTDGDTF.

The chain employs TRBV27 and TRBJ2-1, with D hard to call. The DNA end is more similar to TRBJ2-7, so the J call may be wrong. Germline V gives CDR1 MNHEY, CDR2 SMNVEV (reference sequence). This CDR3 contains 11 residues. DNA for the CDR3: TGTGCCAGCAGTCGGAGCAATGAGCAGTACTTC. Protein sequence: CASSRSNEQYF.

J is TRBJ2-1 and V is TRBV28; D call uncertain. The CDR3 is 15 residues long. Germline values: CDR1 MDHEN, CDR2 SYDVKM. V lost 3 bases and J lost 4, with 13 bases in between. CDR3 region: CASSFLLGGYNEQFF. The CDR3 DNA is TGTGCCAGCAGTTTTTTGTTAGGCGGTTACAATGAGCAGTTCTTC.

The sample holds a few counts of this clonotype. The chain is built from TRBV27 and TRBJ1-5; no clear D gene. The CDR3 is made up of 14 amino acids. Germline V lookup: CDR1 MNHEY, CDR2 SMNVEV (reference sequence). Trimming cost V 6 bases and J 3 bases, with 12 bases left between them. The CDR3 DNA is TGTGCCAGCAGGACGCGCTGGGACAATCAGCCCCAGCATTTT. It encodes CASRTRWDNQPQHF.

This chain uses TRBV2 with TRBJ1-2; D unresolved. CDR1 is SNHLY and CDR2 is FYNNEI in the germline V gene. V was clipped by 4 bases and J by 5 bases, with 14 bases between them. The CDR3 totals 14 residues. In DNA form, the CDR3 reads TGTGCCAGCAGTGCGATAAACACTTTTTATGGCTACACCTTC. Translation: CASSAINTFYGYTF.

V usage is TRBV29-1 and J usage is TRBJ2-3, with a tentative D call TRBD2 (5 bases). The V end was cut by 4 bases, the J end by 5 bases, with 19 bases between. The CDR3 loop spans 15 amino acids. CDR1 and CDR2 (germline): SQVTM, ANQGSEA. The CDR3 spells CSVGARESRRDTQYF. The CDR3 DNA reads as TGCAGCGTTGGGGCGAGGGAGTCTAGAAGAGATACGCAGTATTTT.

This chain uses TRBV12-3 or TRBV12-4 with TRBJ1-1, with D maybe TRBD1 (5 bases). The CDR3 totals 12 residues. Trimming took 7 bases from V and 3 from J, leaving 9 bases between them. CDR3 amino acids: CASNLGDTEAFF. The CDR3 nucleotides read TGTGCCAGCAATCTGGGGGACACTGAAGCTTTCTTT.

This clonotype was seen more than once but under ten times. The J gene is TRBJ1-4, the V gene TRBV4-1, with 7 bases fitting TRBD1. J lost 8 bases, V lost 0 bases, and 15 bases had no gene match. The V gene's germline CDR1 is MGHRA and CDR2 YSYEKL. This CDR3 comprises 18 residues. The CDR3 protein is CASSQDAEKGAKLEKLFF. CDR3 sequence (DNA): TGCGCCAGCAGCCAAGATGCTGAAAAGGGGGCAAAGTTAGAAAAACTGTTTTTT.

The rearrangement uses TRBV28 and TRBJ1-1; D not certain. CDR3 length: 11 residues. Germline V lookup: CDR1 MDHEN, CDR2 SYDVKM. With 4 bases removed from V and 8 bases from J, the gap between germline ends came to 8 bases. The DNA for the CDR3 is TGTGCCAGCAGTTGGAGTTACGAAGCTTTCTTT. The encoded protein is CASSWSYEAFF. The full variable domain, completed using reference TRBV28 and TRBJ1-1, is DVKVTQSSRYLVKRTGEKVFLECVQDMDHENMFWYRQDPGLGLRLIYFSYDVKMKEKGDIPEGYSVSREKKERFSLILESASTNQTSMYLCASSWSYEAFFGQGTRLTVV.